This T cell receptor (beta chain) originates from a study of immune heterogeneity within non-small cell lung tumors. For the study at large: It was found that the tumors were 4 squamous cell carcinomas, around 11 non-squamous carcinomas and 1 not otherwise specified.

The TCR beta CDR3 region underwent multiplex PCR amplification with 32 V and 13 J primers. TCRdb analysed the multiplex PCR reads with MiXCR anew, one entry per CDR3 protein. Of approximately 15,000 distinct CDR3 sequences in the sample, 25% to 35% were seen once. This CDR3 is built from 15 residues. V lost 0 bases and J 7 bases, leaving 10 bases between the germline ends. In germline, CDR1 is LGHNA, CDR2 YNFKEQ. At approximately 600 ng per sample, bulk tumor genomic DNA provided the template. Biopsy collection occurred during surgery, with several far-apart biopsies per primary tumor. Surgery that was curative in intent was performed on patients with untreated, newly diagnosed non-small cell lung cancer. Findings and caveats of the study: Some T-cell receptor beta clonotypes occurred at high frequency. These high-frequency clonotypes were largely distinct between individual patients.

This clonotype has a handful of counts. The antigen remains unidentified. This TCR came from a man in his forties or fifties with non-small cell lung cancer. The sequencing input was lung tumor tissue. This rearrangement joins TRBV4-2 to TRBJ1-6; D is unresolved. CDR3 bases: TGTGCCAGCAGCCAAGAATGGACGGCAAATTCACCCCTCCACTTT. Translated: CASSQEWTANSPLHF.